The clone carrying this T cell receptor (beta chain) was seen once. What it recognizes is unknown. Germline V gives CDR1 SEHNR, CDR2 FQNEAQ (reference sequence). The CDR3 loop spans 15 amino acids. Trimming pared 1 base from V and 0 bases from J, leaving 7 bases between. 13 Jbeta primers and 60 Vbeta primers were used for the PCR. Using immunoSEQ multiplex PCR, the repertoire was profiled, and TCRdb retains in-frame clones only, with some absent. The sample comprises about 130,000 clones, 70% to 80% of which are singletons, and 6.5% to 8% rests with the top ten. This sample was included in a study of cytomegalovirus exposure and HLA in healthy donors. On the study more broadly: Among the 400 or so donors who were genotyped, 81% fell in the genetic ancestry cluster that is associated with self-reported Caucasian donors. Study-wide findings and caveats: The sole available immune exposure information was CMV serostatus. TCR sequences were mostly rare, though some public TCRs occurred in many donors. Most of the CMV-associated TCR beta chains (in a later analysis) appeared to be HLA-restricted.

What was sequenced was PBMCs. The chain recombines TRBV7-9 with TRBJ1-3; no clear D gene. This sequence was found in a man aged 40-49 years in good health and CMV-seropositive. The CDR3 spells CASSLGAGSGNTIYF. Written as DNA, the CDR3 is TGTGCCAGCAGCTTAGGTGCAGGCTCTGGAAACACCATATATTTT.